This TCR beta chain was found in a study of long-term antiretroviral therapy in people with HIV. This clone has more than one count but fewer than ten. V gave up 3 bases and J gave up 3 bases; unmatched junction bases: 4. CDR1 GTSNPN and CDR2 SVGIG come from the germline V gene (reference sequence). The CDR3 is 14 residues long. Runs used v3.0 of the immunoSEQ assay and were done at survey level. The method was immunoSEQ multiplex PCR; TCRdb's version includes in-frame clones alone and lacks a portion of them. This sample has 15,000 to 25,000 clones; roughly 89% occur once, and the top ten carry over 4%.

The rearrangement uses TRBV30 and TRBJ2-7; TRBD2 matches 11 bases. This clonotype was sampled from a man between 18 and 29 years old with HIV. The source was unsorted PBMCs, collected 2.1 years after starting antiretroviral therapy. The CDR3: CAWRTTSGNYEQYF. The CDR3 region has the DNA TGTGCCTGGAGAACGACTAGCGGGAACTACGAGCAGTACTTC.